Below, 32 T cell receptor beta chains from the same sample are listed, as sequenced in a study of blood T cell repertoires in COVID-19. Sequenced by immunoSEQ multiplex PCR; TCRdb stores in-frame clones only, minus some. The profile shows almost 250,000 clones, 70% to 90% of them singletons. Specimen: PBMCs or T cells enriched from blood (not recorded which). The receptor set was obtained from a woman between 50 and 59 years old with acute COVID-19.

This clone appeared once. The genes are TRBV10-3 and TRBJ2-1, with 9 bases that match TRBD2. V dropped 6 bases and J dropped 0; count of bases not matched to a gene: 6. Germline V gives CDR1 ENHRY, CDR2 SYGVKD. CDR3 size: 16 residues. CDR3 nucleotides: TGTGCCATCAGCGGGATAGCGGGGGCCTCCTACAATGAGCAGTTCTTC. Residues: CAISGIAGASYNEQFF.

This clone was found once. This chain connects TRBV14 to TRBJ1-5, with 7 bases that match TRBD1. Trimming at V came to 0 bases and at J to 7 bases, leaving 0 bases not matched to a gene. CDR3 length: 13 residues. Germline V gives CDR1 SGHDN, CDR2 FVKESK. The CDR3 bases are TGTGCCAGCAGCCAAGAGGGACAGCAGCCCCAGCATTTT. Its translation: CASSQEGQQPQHF.

The CDR3 DNA follows: TGTGCCAGCAGCCAACGAGTAGGGGGCCGGGACGAGCAGTACTTC. As protein: CASSQRVGGRDEQYF. The chain links TRBV3-1 (or the pseudogene TRBV3-2) to TRBJ2-7, with 7 bases lining up with TRBD1. With V trimmed by 2 bases and J by 5 bases, 9 bases remained unmatched. The CDR3 contains 15 residues. The germline V gene has CDR1 LGHDT and CDR2 YNNKEL (reference sequence).

The chain employs TRBV19 and TRBJ2-3, with TRBD1 identical over 7 bases. This CDR3 is built from 16 residues. Germline CDR1 and CDR2: LNHDA and SQIVND (reference sequence). The trim removed 5 bases at V and 0 bases at J, leaving 8 bases unmatched. CDR3 in DNA: TGTGCCAGTAGTCGGACAGGCCTGGGTAGCACAGATACGCAGTATTTT. It translates to CASSRTGLGSTDTQYF.

This chain joins TRBV10-2 and TRBJ2-7; TRBD1 might be the D (8 bases). V was shortened by 6 bases and J by 2 bases, with 17 bases between the two germline ends. Germline V gene data show CDR1 as WSHSY and CDR2 as SAAADI. The CDR3 runs to 15 residues. In DNA form, the CDR3 reads TGCGCCAGCAGGGGGGGGACAGGTTCAACCTACGAGCAGTACTTC. As protein: CASRGGTGSTYEQYF.

The chain couples TRBV7-3 to TRBJ1-2; a possible D gene is TRBD1 (5 bases). The CDR3 spans 16 residues. Germline CDR1 reads SGHTA; CDR2 reads FQGTGA. V lost 2 bases to trimming and J lost 2 bases, with 15 bases between them. The CDR3 reads CASSLLAGGTNYGYTF. CDR3 sequence (DNA): TGTGCCAGCAGCTTATTGGCCGGGGGAACAAACTATGGCTACACCTTC.

The rearrangement uses TRBV27 and TRBJ1-2; possible D gene TRBD1, 6 bases. V dropped 2 bases and J dropped 4 bases, with 14 bases sitting between them. Germline CDR1 MNHEY, CDR2 SMNVEV (reference sequence). There are 15 residues in the CDR3. The CDR3 loop reads CASSLKGQGSYGYTF. In nucleotides, the CDR3 is TGTGCCAGCAGTTTAAAGGGGCAGGGGAGCTATGGCTACACCTTC.

The chain is built from TRBV30 and TRBJ2-2; 9 positions agree with TRBD2. Trimming removed 3 bases from V and 6 bases from J; junction bases left unmatched: 8. The CDR3 sequence is 15 residues long. The germline gives CDR1 GTSNPN, CDR2 SVGIG (reference sequence). The chain's CDR3 is CAWSRGGAFPGELFF. In DNA form, the CDR3 reads TGTGCCTGGAGCCGCGGGGGGGCATTCCCCGGGGAGCTGTTTTTT. The full variable domain, in which reference TRBV30 and TRBJ2-2 provide the parts outside the CDR3, is SQTIHQWPATLVQPVGSPLSLECTVEGTSNPNLYWYRQAAGRGLQLLFYSVGIGQISSEVPQNLSASRPQDRQFILSSKKLLLSDSGFYLCAWSRGGAFPGELFFGEGSRLTVL.

The chain employs TRBV7-9 and TRBJ2-7; 11 positions agree with TRBD1. The CDR3 runs 14 residues. V gave up 4 bases and J gave up 2 bases; unmatched junction bases: 1. The V gene's germline CDR1 is SEHNR and CDR2 FQNEAQ (reference sequence). For the CDR3, the DNA is TGTGCCAGCAGCTCGGGACAGGGGGCCTACGAGCAGTACTTC. Protein sequence: CASSSGQGAYEQYF.

A single count supports this clone. The chain employs TRBV19 and TRBJ2-1; 9 bases fit TRBD1. Germline CDR1 reads LNHDA; CDR2 reads SQIVND (reference sequence). The CDR3 length is 15 residues. Germline trimming cut 10 bases from V and 3 bases from J; bases unmatched to any gene: 10. As DNA, the CDR3 is TGTGCCACCATCGGATCGGGACAGGGCTACAATGAGCAGTTCTTC. This codes for CATIGSGQGYNEQFF.

The chain has TRBV7-2 and TRBJ2-7; TRBD1 aligns across 7 bases. The CDR3 runs to 15 residues. The V and J ends lost 4 bases and 1 base, in that order; junction bases with no gene match: 7. CDR1 is SGHTA and CDR2 is FQGNSA in the germline V gene. CDR3 sequence: CASSSPGTASYEQYF. The DNA of the CDR3 is TGTGCCAGCAGCTCCCCCGGGACAGCATCCTACGAGCAGTACTTC.

The chain employs TRBV2 and TRBJ1-1; D unclear. CDR1 is SNHLY and CDR2 is FYNNEI in the germline V gene. V was trimmed by 4 bases and J by 5 bases, leaving 14 bases between them. The CDR3 is made up of 14 amino acids. CDR3 sequence (DNA): TGTGCCAGCAGTGGCTTGAGTCGGGGAACTGAAGCTTTCTTT. It specifies CASSGLSRGTEAFF. The whole variable domain, remainder taken from reference TRBV2 and TRBJ1-1, is EPEVTQTPSHQVTQMGQEVILRCVPISNHLYFYWYRQILGQKVEFLVSFYNNEISEKSEIFDDQFSVERPDGSNFTLKIRSTKLEDSAMYFCASSGLSRGTEAFFGQGTRLTVV.

The table lists this clone with a few counts. The V call is TRBV9, the J call TRBJ1-6; no firm D call. The CDR3 totals 13 residues. Trimming removed 4 bases at V and 11 bases at J, with 13 bases between. Germline-derived CDR1 and CDR2 are SGDLS and YYNGEE. In nucleotides, the CDR3 is TGTGCCAGCAGCCTCCTCGACTTAGCACCCCTCCACTTT. Translated, it gives CASSLLDLAPLHF.

The CDR3 region is CASSWGQSYGYTF. The CDR3 DNA reads TGTGCCAGCAGTTGGGGACAGTCCTATGGCTACACCTTC. The genes are TRBV12-3 or TRBV12-4 and TRBJ1-2; 7 bases are shared with TRBD1. V lost 4 bases, J lost 4 bases, and 3 bases stayed unmatched. The CDR3 sequence is 13 residues long.

The chain couples TRBV6-5 to TRBJ1-5; TRBD1 aligns across 7 bases. This CDR3 is 14 amino acids long. Trimming cost V 5 bases and J 7 bases; bases outside gene matches: 8. Germline V CDR1 and CDR2: MNHEY, SVGAGI. As DNA, the CDR3 is TGTGCCAGCAGTCGGGACAGATTAATGCAGCCCCAGCATTTT. Its translation: CASSRDRLMQPQHF.

The chain is built from TRBV3-1 (or the pseudogene TRBV3-2) and TRBJ1-3; D gene uncertain. Germline V CDR1 and CDR2: LGHDT, YNNKEL (reference sequence). V was trimmed by 1 base and J by 4 bases, leaving 8 bases between them. This CDR3 is 14 amino acids long. The CDR3: CASSQAGIGNTIYF. For the CDR3, the DNA is TGTGCCAGCAGCCAAGCGGGAATCGGAAACACCATATATTTT.

The gene calls are TRBV24-1 and TRBJ1-6, with D maybe TRBD1 (5 bases). This CDR3 contains 12 residues. The germline V gene encodes CDR1 KGHDR and CDR2 SFDVKD. V gave up 7 bases and J gave up 17 bases, with 17 bases separating them. CDR3 in amino acids: CATSKPPGGIHF. The CDR3 region has the DNA TGTGCCACCAGCAAACCCCCCGGGGGGATCCACTTT.

The genes are TRBV30 and TRBJ1-2, with 7 nucleotides matching TRBD1. V lost 2 bases, J lost 3 bases, and 6 bases stayed unmatched. The CDR3 runs to 14 residues. The germline CDR1 and CDR2 sequences are GTSNPN and SVGIG (reference sequence). For the CDR3, the DNA is TGTGCCTGGAGTTCTCGGGACAGCTACTATGGCTACACCTTC. Translated: CAWSSRDSYYGYTF.

The J gene is TRBJ1-1, the V gene TRBV7-2; D may be TRBD1 (6 bases). The V end was cut by 2 bases, the J end by 5 bases, with 15 bases between. This CDR3 is built from 15 residues. Per the germline V gene, CDR1 is SGHTA and CDR2 is FQGNSA. The chain's CDR3 is CASSLNLGGVTEAFF. Written as DNA, the CDR3 is TGTGCCAGCAGCTTAAATCTAGGGGGAGTTACTGAAGCTTTCTTT.

This clone was picked up a small number of times. This chain uses TRBV6-5 with TRBJ1-2; D uncertain. The CDR3 is 14 amino acids. Trimming left V 2 bases short and J 4 bases short, with 11 bases between. Germline values: CDR1 MNHEY, CDR2 SVGAGI. The CDR3 region is CASSYGQAPYGYTF. The CDR3 nucleotides read TGTGCCAGCAGTTACGGCCAGGCTCCCTATGGCTACACCTTC.

The chain combines TRBV7-2 with TRBJ1-2, with 9 bases aligning to TRBD1. CDR1 is SGHTA, CDR2 FQGNSA, per germline. The ends lost 3 bases at V and 0 bases at J; junction bases unmatched: 2. The CDR3 runs 15 residues. The CDR3, as DNA: TGTGCCAGCAGCTTGACAGGGGGACCTAACTATGGCTACACCTTC. This gives the protein CASSLTGGPNYGYTF.

The chain employs TRBV5-6 and TRBJ1-1; maybe TRBD1 (6 bases). Germline CDR1 and CDR2: SGHDT and YYEEEE. The CDR3 sequence is 14 residues long. Trimming removed 4 bases from V and 4 bases from J, with 14 bases in between. The CDR3 protein is CASSRREGGTEAFF. The DNA for the CDR3 is TGTGCCAGCAGCAGAAGGGAGGGGGGCACTGAAGCTTTCTTT.

The chain has TRBV29-1 and TRBJ1-1, with D tentatively TRBD1 (5 bases). Germline V gene sequence: CDR1 SQVTM, CDR2 ANQGSEA. V shed 2 bases and J shed 2 bases, with 15 bases lying between them. This CDR3 comprises 15 residues. CDR3 DNA sequence: TGCAGCGTTGAAATACTGCAGGGCGGTAACACTGAAGCTTTCTTT. It is translated as CSVEILQGGNTEAFF.

The rearrangement uses TRBV5-4 and TRBJ1-6, with D unclear. The CDR3 has 16 amino acids. Germline CDR1 and CDR2: SGHNT and YYREEE (reference sequence). Trimming took 4 bases from V and 0 from J, leaving 11 bases between them. CDR3 sequence (DNA): TGTGCCAGCAGCAGCGGACCCCTCTCCTATAATTCACCCCTCCACTTT. It translates to CASSSGPLSYNSPLHF.

The rearrangement joins TRBV5-4 to TRBJ1-1; 9 positions match TRBD1. Germline V gene data show CDR1 as SGHNT and CDR2 as YYREEE (reference sequence). This CDR3 comprises 15 residues. V dropped 4 bases and J dropped 3; count of bases not matched to a gene: 7. CDR3 in DNA: TGTGCCAGCAGCGTGAACAGGGGGCAGTACACTGAAGCTTTCTTT. Translating gives CASSVNRGQYTEAFF.

The chain couples TRBV3-1 (or the pseudogene TRBV3-2) to TRBJ1-5; 9 nucleotides agree with TRBD1. The J segment lost 1 base and the V segment lost 1 base, leaving 2 bases of the junction unmatched. The CDR3 spans 16 residues. Per germline, CDR1 LGHDT and CDR2 YNNKEL (reference sequence). CDR3 DNA sequence: TGTGCCAGCAGCCAAGCTGACAGGGGGAGCAATCAGCCCCAGCATTTT. This gives the protein CASSQADRGSNQPQHF.

J is TRBJ2-1 and V is TRBV6-6; D is unresolved. The CDR3 runs 14 residues. Germline CDR1 MNHNY, CDR2 SVGAGI (reference sequence). Trimming stripped 3 bases from V and 5 bases from J, with 11 bases between. The CDR3 loop is CASSYRSMHNEQFF. Here the CDR3 DNA reads TGTGCCAGCAGTTATCGGTCTATGCACAATGAGCAGTTCTTC.

The chain joins TRBV5-1 to TRBJ2-7; 8 positions match TRBD1. The V segment lost 4 bases and the J segment 2 bases; nucleotides outside the gene matches: 5. Germline CDR1 is SGHRS and CDR2 is YFSETQ. This CDR3 has 14 amino acids. CDR3 coding DNA: TGCGCCAGCAGCCCGGACAGGGCCACCTACGAGCAGTACTTC. It specifies CASSPDRATYEQYF.

CDR3 sequence (DNA): TGTGCCAGCAGCTTTGGACAGTATATCTATGGCTACACCTTC. Translated, it gives CASSFGQYIYGYTF. V usage is TRBV7-2 and J usage is TRBJ1-2, with D tentatively TRBD1 (6 bases). The V and J ends lost 3 bases and 4 bases respectively, with 12 bases between them. Germline V gene lookup returns CDR1 SGHTA and CDR2 FQGNSA. The length of the CDR3 is 14 residues. The entire variable domain, with the rest obtained from reference TRBV7-2 and TRBJ1-2, is as follows: GAGVSQSPSNKVTEKGKDVELRCDPISGHTALYWYRQSLGQGLEFLIYFQGNSAPDKSGLPSDRFSAERTGGSVSTLTIQRTQQEDSAVYLCASSFGQYIYGYTFGSGTRLTVV.

The chain couples TRBV6-1 to TRBJ2-1; 10 bases match TRBD1. The V segment lost 1 base and the J segment 10 bases; nucleotides outside the gene matches: 7. The CDR3 covers 15 residues. Germline CDR1 MNHNS, CDR2 SASEGT. The CDR3 DNA reads TGTGCCAGCAGTGAAGTCGGGACAGGGGTCGGGGAGCAGTTCTTC. Translation gives CASSEVGTGVGEQFF.

The rearrangement links TRBV7-9 to TRBJ2-1; tentatively, D is TRBD1 (5 bases). V shed 5 bases and J shed 12 bases, with 14 bases lying between them. CDR1 and CDR2 (germline): SEHNR, FQNEAQ (reference sequence). There are 12 residues in the CDR3. This CDR3 reads CASSQVGAWQFF. CDR3 coding DNA: TGTGCCAGCAGCCAGGTAGGGGCATGGCAGTTCTTC.

The chain employs TRBV9 and TRBJ2-1; 12 bases fit TRBD2. Germline values: CDR1 SGDLS, CDR2 YYNGEE. This CDR3 is built from 19 residues. Trimming at V came to 4 bases and at J to 11 bases, leaving 22 bases not matched to a gene. Written as DNA, the CDR3 is TGTGCCAGCAGCCCTCATCCCAGAGGGGCTAGCGGGGGGGCCTATCAGCAGTTCTTC. The encoded protein is CASSPHPRGASGGAYQQFF. Together with reference TRBV9 and TRBJ2-1, the CDR3 gives the full variable domain: DSGVTQTPKHLITATGQRVTLRCSPRSGDLSVYWYQQSLDQGLQFLIQYYNGEERAKGNILERFSAQQFPDLHSELNLSSLELGDSALYFCASSPHPRGASGGAYQQFFGPGTRLTVL.